The T cell receptor (beta chain) described here comes from a study of beta chain features in type 1 diabetes. Points from the study as a whole: The study found that naive, central memory and Treg TCRB repertoires appeared more similar in patients than in healthy donors. The influence of HLA type on TCRB rearrangement stayed undetermined.

Every bit of the isolated RNA underwent reverse transcription, so sequencing read expressed TCRB transcripts. The average output of naive, central memory and regulatory T cell samples was several million reads. Generated by immunoSEQ multiplex PCR, the TCRdb table keeps only in-frame clones and is missing some. The sample includes about 180,000 clones, about 12% of them seen just once. The CDR3 contains 15 residues. Trimming removed 3 bases from V and 6 bases from J; junction bases left unmatched: 4. The germline gives CDR1 LNHNV, CDR2 YYDKDF (reference sequence). This clone has only a few counts. Its specificity is unknown.

This TCR came from a woman aged 18 to 35 in good health. The V and J genes are TRBV15 and TRBJ2-1; 11 bases align to TRBD1. The sample consisted of central memory CD4+ T cells from blood. CDR3 residues: CATSRGQGGANEQFF. The CDR3 nucleotides are TGTGCCACCAGCAGGGGACAGGGGGGAGCCAATGAGCAGTTCTTC.